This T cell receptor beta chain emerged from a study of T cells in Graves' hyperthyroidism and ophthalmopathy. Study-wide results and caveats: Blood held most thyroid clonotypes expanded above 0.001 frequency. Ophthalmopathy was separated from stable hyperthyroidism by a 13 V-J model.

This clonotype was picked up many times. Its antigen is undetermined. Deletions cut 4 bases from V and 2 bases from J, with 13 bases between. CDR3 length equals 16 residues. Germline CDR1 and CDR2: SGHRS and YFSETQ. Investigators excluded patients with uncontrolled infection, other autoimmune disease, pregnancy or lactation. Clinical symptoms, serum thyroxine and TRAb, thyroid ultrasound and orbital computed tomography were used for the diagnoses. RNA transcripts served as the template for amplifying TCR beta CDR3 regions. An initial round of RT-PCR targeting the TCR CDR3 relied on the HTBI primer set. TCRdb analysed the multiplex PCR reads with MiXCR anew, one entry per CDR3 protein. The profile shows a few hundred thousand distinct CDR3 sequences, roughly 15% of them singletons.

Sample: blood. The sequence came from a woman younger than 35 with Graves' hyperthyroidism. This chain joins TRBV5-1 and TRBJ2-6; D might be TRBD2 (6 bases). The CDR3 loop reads CASSPSAGPGANVLTF. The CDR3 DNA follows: TGCGCCAGCAGCCCGTCGGCGGGGCCTGGGGCCAACGTCCTGACTTTC.